The clone carrying this T cell receptor (beta chain) has ten or more counts. This record belongs to a study of T cells in Graves' hyperthyroidism and ophthalmopathy. Per germline, CDR1 MNHEY and CDR2 SMNVEV (reference sequence). J lost 1 base, V lost 3 bases, and 6 bases had no gene match. This CDR3 contains 16 residues. Researchers amplified the TCR beta CDR3 regions from RNA transcripts. When the TCR CDR3 underwent first-round RT-PCR, the HTBI primer set was used. TCRdb reprocessed the multiplex PCR reads with MiXCR, giving one entry per CDR3 protein. The sample has about 500,000 distinct CDR3 sequences, roughly 14% seen once.

The sequence was collected from a woman between 18 and 29 years old with Graves' hyperthyroidism. The genes are TRBV27 and TRBJ2-3, with TRBD2 matching 8 bases. The material sequenced was blood. The CDR3 sequence: CASSFRSGSGTDTQYF. The CDR3, as DNA: TGTGCCAGCAGTTTCCGGAGCGGGAGCGGCACAGATACGCAGTATTTT.